A selection of T cell receptor beta chains follows, all from one sample in a study of graft-versus-host responses after intestinal transplantation. TCRdb's table, derived via immunoSEQ multiplex PCR, lists solely in-frame clones and lacks some. The repertoire has 95,000 to 110,000 clones, 87% of them found once; the top ten carry 0.6% to 0.8%. Antigens for these TCRs are unknown. Source: unstimulated CD4+ T cells sorted from spleen or lymph node cells, taken before transplant. Receptors originate from a human donor who was the organ donor for an intestinal transplant. CDR3s include the opening cysteine and the closing phenylalanine or tryptophan. D genes are given only for firm matches. Clone sizes are given selectively: once, few, many, or a class where the clone is expanded.

d_call	clone_size	v_call	j_call	cdr3_aa	cdr3_nt
TRBD2	NA	TRBV10-3	TRBJ2-7	CAISECLGSQGLAGLLCEQYF	TGTGCCATCAGTGAGTGCCTTGGGTCCCAAGGTCTAGCGGGCCTCCTTTGCGAGCAGTACTTC
NA	NA	TRBV6-6	TRBJ1-5	CASSYSSTGSNQPQHF	TGTGCCAGCAGTTACTCGAGTACGGGTAGCAATCAGCCCCAGCATTTT
NA	NA	TRBV7-2	TRBJ2-6	CASRLVQRTPLTF	TGTGCCAGCAGGCTCGTCCAGAGAACGCCCCTGACTTTC
NA	NA	TRBV28	TRBJ1-2	CASSSDRAGRPYGYTF	TGTGCCAGCAGTTCTGATAGGGCAGGGAGGCCCTATGGCTACACCTTC
NA	NA	TRBV11-3	TRBJ1-1	CASSLVAGSEAFF	TGTGCCAGCAGCTTAGTTGCAGGGTCAGAAGCTTTCTTT
NA	NA	TRBV29-1	TRBJ2-3	CSVKSLASDTQYF	TGCAGCGTTAAAAGTCTAGCTTCAGATACGCAGTATTTT
TRBD2	NA	TRBV19	TRBJ2-1	CASSIDLRLAGFHNEQFF	TGTGCCAGTAGTATAGATCTGCGACTAGCGGGGTTTCACAATGAGCAGTTCTTC
NA	NA	TRBV5-4	TRBJ1-2	CASSLGTDYYGYTF	TGTGCCAGCAGCTTGGGGACAGACTACTATGGCTACACCTTC
NA	NA	TRBV28	TRBJ1-4	CASSLPDEKLFF	TGTGCCAGCAGTCTACCGGATGAAAAACTGTTTTTT
NA	NA	TRBV5-4	TRBJ2-5	CASSRHQGPRTQYF	TGTGCCAGCAGCCGACATCAGGGACCCAGGACCCAGTACTTC
TRBD2	once	TRBV5-1	TRBJ2-1	CASSLAWGRGTYNEQFF	TGCGCCAGCAGCTTGGCCTGGGGGAGGGGAACCTACAATGAGCAGTTCTTC
NA	NA	TRBV7-2	TRBJ2-3	CASSRYRDTQYF	TGTGCCAGCAGCCGTTATAGAGATACGCAGTATTTT
TRBD1	NA	TRBV6-5	TRBJ2-6	CASSYLQGAGANVLTF	TGTGCCAGCAGTTACCTACAGGGGGCTGGGGCCAACGTCCTGACTTTC
TRBD2	NA	TRBV5-4	TRBJ2-5	CASSPRQGRGGRETQYF	TGTGCCAGCAGCCCCCGCCAAGGGCGGGGGGGTCGAGAGACCCAGTACTTC
NA	NA	TRBV5-1	TRBJ1-3	CASSIAGRSGNTIYF	TGCGCCAGCAGCATAGCAGGGCGCTCTGGAAACACCATATATTTT
NA	NA	TRBV28	TRBJ2-3	CASSPQGRLTSTDTQYF	TGTGCCAGCAGTCCCCAGGGGCGGTTAACTAGCACAGATACGCAGTATTTT
NA	NA	TRBV9	TRBJ2-5	CASSLGSGETQYF	TGTGCCAGCAGCCTAGGTTCCGGGGAGACCCAGTACTTC
NA	NA	TRBV7-2	TRBJ2-1	CASSPGTTANEQFF	TGTGCCAGCAGCCCCGGGACCACCGCGAATGAGCAGTTCTTC
NA	NA	TRBV15	TRBJ1-5	CATSRNYGTHDQPQHF	TGTGCCACCAGCCGGAACTACGGGACTCACGATCAGCCCCAGCATTTT
NA	NA	TRBV4-1	TRBJ1-2	CASSQTPLTPNYGYTF	TGCGCCAGCAGCCAAACACCCCTCACCCCTAACTATGGCTACACCTTC
NA	NA	TRBV2	TRBJ1-6	CASSGLRNSPLHF	TGTGCCAGCAGTGGTCTGAGGAATTCACCCCTCCACTTT
NA	once	TRBV4-1	TRBJ1-3	CASSKKGDGENTIYF	TGCGCCAGCAGCAAAAAAGGGGACGGGGAAAACACCATATATTTT
NA	NA	TRBV7-9	TRBJ1-1	CASSPAPGRKGGGTEAFF	TGTGCCAGCAGCCCCGCCCCAGGGAGGAAGGGGGGAGGGACTGAAGCTTTCTTT
NA	NA	TRBV5-8	TRBJ2-3	CASSLFARTSTDTQYF	TGTGCCAGCAGCTTGTTCGCGAGAACTAGCACAGATACGCAGTATTTT
NA	NA	TRBV2	TRBJ2-7	CASMPTGTYEQYF	TGTGCCAGCATGCCCACGGGTACCTACGAGCAGTACTTC